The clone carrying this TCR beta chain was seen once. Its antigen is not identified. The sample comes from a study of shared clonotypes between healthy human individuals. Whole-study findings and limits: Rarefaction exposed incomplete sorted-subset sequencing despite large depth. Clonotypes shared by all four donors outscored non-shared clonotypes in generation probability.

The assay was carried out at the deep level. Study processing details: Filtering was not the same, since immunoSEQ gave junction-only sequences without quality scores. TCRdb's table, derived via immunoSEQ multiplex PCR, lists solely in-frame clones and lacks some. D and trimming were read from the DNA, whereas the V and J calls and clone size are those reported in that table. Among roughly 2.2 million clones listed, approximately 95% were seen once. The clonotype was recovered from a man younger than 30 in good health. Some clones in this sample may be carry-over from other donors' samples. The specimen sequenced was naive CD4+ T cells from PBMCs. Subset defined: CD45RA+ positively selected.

For the CDR3, the DNA is TGTGCCAGCAGTTTCGGGGACAGGGGCTACGAGCAGTACTTC. It codes for CASSFGDRGYEQYF. V usage is TRBV6-6 and J usage is TRBJ2-7; 10 bases are shared with TRBD1. CDR3 length: 14 amino acids. CDR1 MNHNY and CDR2 SVGAGI come from the germline V gene (reference sequence). J was trimmed by 3 bases and V by 4 bases; bases with no gene match: 3.